This T cell receptor beta chain was recorded in a study of blood T cell repertoires in COVID-19. This clone was found a few times. Using immunoSEQ multiplex PCR, the repertoire was profiled, and TCRdb retains in-frame clones only, with some absent. The data show about 300,000 clones, roughly 87% seen once. This CDR3 spans 16 amino acids. V was trimmed by 0 bases and J by 1 base, leaving 12 bases between them. Germline values: CDR1 LNHNV, CDR2 YYDKDF (reference sequence). Sample: peripheral blood. This chain uses TRBV15 with TRBJ1-1; D is undetermined. This receptor was taken from a man younger than 35 with active or convalescent COVID-19. The CDR3 region has the DNA TGTGCCACCAGCAGAGATTCAATAACAGCGAACACTGAAGCTTTCTTT. This codes for CATSRDSITANTEAFF.